This T cell receptor beta chain appears in the sequencing data of a study of blood T cell repertoires in COVID-19. The germline CDR1 and CDR2 sequences are KGHDR and SFDVKD. The CDR3 is made up of 16 amino acids. After removal of 5 bases from V and 1 base from J, the junction contained 6 bases not matched to a gene. Profiling relied on immunoSEQ multiplex PCR, and the TCRdb table lists in-frame clones only, not all of them. This sample has about 200,000 clones, with 70% to 90% found just once. In its sample, this clone was seen once. The receptor was derived from a woman aged 25 to 39 who had been exposed to COVID-19. The sequenced sample was PBMCs or T cells enriched from blood (not recorded which). The chain links TRBV24-1 to TRBJ2-4; 8 bases match TRBD1. This CDR3 reads CATSVQQGGAKNIQYF. The CDR3 DNA is TGTGCCACCAGTGTTCAACAGGGGGGCGCCAAAAACATTCAGTACTTC.